The clone carrying this T cell receptor beta chain was seen many times. Its antigen is unidentified. A single record per CDR3 protein comes from TCRdb applying MiXCR to the PCR reads. The sample has approximately 10,000 distinct CDR3 sequences, 13% to 15% seen once. This CDR3 region has 16 residues. Trimming cost V 4 bases and J 5 bases, with 20 bases left between them. This entry belongs to a study of molecular identifiers for immune sequencing clone quantification. Study-level points and caveats: Clones that had above 20 RNA copies took up over 99% of effector molecules but under 1% in naive cells.

The V gene is TRBV12-3 or TRBV12-4, the J gene TRBJ1-2, with TRBD1 as a possible D gene (5 bases). This TCR was sampled from a human donor in good health. Some libraries in this study had Jurkat cell RNA spiked in. The sample was naive CD8+ T cells from blood, with Jurkat cell RNA spiked in. Subset reported: FACS-sorted CD8+CD4-CCR7+CD45RA+ naive T cells. The CDR3 DNA reads TGTGCCAGCAGTTCGACGACAGAGGGGCAACTATATGGCTACACCTTC. This sequence encodes CASSSTTEGQLYGYTF.